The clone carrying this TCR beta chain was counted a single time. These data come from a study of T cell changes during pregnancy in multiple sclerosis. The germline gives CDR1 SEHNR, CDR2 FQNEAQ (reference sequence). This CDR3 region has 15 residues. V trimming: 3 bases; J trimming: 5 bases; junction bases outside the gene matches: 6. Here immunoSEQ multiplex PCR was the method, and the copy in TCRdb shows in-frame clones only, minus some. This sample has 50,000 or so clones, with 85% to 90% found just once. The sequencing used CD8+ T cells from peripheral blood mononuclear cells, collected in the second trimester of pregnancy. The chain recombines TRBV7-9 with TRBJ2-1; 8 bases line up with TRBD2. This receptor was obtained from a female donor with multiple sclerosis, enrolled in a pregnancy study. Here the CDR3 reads CASSFQRGLDNEQFF. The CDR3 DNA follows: TGTGCCAGCAGCTTTCAGCGGGGGCTCGACAATGAGCAGTTCTTC.